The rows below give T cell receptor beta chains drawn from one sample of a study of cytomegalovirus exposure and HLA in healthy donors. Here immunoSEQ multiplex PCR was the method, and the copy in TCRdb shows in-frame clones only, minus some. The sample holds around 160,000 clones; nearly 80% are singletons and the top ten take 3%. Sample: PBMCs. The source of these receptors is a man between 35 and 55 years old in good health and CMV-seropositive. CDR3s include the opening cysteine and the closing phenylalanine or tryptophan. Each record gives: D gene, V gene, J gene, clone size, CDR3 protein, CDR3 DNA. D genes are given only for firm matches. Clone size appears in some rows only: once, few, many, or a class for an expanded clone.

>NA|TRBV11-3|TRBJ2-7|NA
CASSLGAGSYEQYF
TGTGCCAGCAGCTTAGGTGCGGGCTCCTACGAGCAGTACTTC
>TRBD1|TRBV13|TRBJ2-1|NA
CASSSEQGAADNEQFF
TGTGCCAGCAGCTCCGAACAGGGGGCAGCGGACAATGAGCAGTTCTTC
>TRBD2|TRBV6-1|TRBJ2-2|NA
CASSGATFSGGTAGELFF
TGTGCCAGCAGTGGAGCCACGTTCAGCGGGGGGACGGCAGGGGAGCTGTTTTTT
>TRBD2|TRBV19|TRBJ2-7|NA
CASSSQHGRSLSYEQYF
TGTGCCAGTAGTTCTCAGCACGGGAGGTCTCTTTCCTACGAGCAGTACTTC
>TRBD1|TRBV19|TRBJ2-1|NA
CASSSRDRVNEQFF
TGTGCCAGTAGTTCCCGGGACAGGGTTAATGAGCAGTTCTTC
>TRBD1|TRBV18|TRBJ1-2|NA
CASSSRDSYGYTF
TGTGCCAGCTCATCCCGGGACAGCTATGGCTACACCTTC
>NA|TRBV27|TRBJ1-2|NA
CASSLSQVGYGYTF
TGTGCCAGCAGTTTATCCCAGGTCGGCTATGGCTACACCTTC
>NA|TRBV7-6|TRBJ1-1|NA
CASSSQGWGAEAFF
TGTGCCAGCAGCTCCCAGGGGTGGGGAGCTGAAGCTTTCTTT
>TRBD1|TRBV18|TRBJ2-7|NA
CASSPDWGTGLGEQYF
TGTGCCAGCTCACCAGATTGGGGGACAGGGTTGGGGGAGCAGTACTTC
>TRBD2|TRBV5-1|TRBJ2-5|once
CASSLGTSGRAQSYQETQYF
TGCGCCAGCAGCTTGGGGACTAGCGGGAGGGCCCAAAGCTACCAAGAGACCCAGTACTTC
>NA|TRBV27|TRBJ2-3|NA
CASSLKAEDTQYF
TGTGCCAGCAGTTTAAAAGCGGAAGATACGCAGTATTTT
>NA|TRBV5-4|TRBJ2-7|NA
CASSSKTNSYEQYF
TGTGCCAGCAGCTCTAAGACTAACTCCTACGAGCAGTACTTC
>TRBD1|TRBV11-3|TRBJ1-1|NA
CASSLDGGQPGNTEAFF
TGTGCCAGCAGCTTAGATGGGGGACAGCCCGGGAACACTGAAGCTTTCTTT
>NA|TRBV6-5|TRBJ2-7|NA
CASSYGASYEQYF
TGTGCCAGCAGTTACGGAGCCTCCTACGAGCAGTACTTC
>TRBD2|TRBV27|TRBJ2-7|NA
CASGTSGRPSYEQYF
TGTGCCAGCGGGACTAGCGGGAGACCCTCCTACGAGCAGTACTTC
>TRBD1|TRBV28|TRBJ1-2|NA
CASRSGQGYGYTF
TGTGCCAGCAGGTCGGGACAGGGATACGGCTACACCTTC
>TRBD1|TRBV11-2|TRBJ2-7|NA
CASSYGQGRSEQYF
TGTGCCAGCAGCTACGGACAGGGGAGGAGTGAGCAGTACTTC
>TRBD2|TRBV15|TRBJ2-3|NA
CATRVGSGRAPDTQYF
TGTGCCACCAGGGTCGGCAGCGGGAGGGCCCCGGATACGCAGTATTTT
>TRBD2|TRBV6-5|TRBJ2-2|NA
CATIAAGNTGELFF
TGTGCCACGATTGCAGCGGGAAACACCGGGGAGCTGTTTTTT
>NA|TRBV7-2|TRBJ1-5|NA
CASSLQGSDQPQHF
TGTGCCAGCAGCTTGCAGGGGAGCGATCAGCCCCAGCATTTT
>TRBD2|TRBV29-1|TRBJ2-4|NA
CSVGEAGVKNIQYF
TGCAGCGTGGGGGAAGCGGGAGTAAAAAACATTCAGTACTTC
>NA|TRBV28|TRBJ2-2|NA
CASSPVGGRHTGELFF
TGTGCCAGCAGTCCCGTTGGGGGGAGGCACACCGGGGAGCTGTTTTTT
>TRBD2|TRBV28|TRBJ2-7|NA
CASEGTSGVYEQYF
TGTGCCAGCGAAGGGACTAGCGGGGTTTACGAGCAGTACTTC
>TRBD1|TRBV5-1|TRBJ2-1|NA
CASNRLPGQGLYEQFF
TGCGCCAGCAACCGTCTACCGGGACAGGGCTTGTATGAGCAGTTCTTC
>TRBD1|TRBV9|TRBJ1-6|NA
CASSKGTANSPLHF
TGTGCCAGCAGCAAGGGGACAGCTAATTCACCCCTCCACTTT
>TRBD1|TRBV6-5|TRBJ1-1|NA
CASRQGALNTEAFF
TGTGCCAGCCGACAGGGAGCGTTGAACACTGAAGCTTTCTTT
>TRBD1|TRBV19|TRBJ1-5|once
CASSIDRGLQPQHF
TGTGCCAGTAGTATCGACAGGGGGCTTCAGCCCCAGCATTTT
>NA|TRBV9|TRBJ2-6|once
CASSVIAGANVLTF
TGTGCCAGCAGCGTAATCGCTGGGGCCAACGTCCTGACTTTC
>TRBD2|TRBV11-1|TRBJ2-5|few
CASSLGTNQETQYF
TGTGCCAGCAGCCTAGGGACTAACCAAGAGACCCAGTACTTC
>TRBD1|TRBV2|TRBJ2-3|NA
CASSRDSSTDTQYF
TGTGCCAGCAGCAGGGACAGTAGCACAGATACGCAGTATTTT
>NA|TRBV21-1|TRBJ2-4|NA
CASRRIAKNIQYF
TGTGCCAGCCGGAGAATAGCCAAAAACATTCAGTACTTC
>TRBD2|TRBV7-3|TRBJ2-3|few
CASSLTGLARSTDTQYF
TGTGCCAGCAGCTTAACCGGACTAGCAAGGAGCACAGATACGCAGTATTTT
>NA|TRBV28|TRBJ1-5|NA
CASSSTLAQNQPQHF
TGTGCCAGCAGCTCCACCCTGGCACAGAATCAGCCCCAGCATTTT
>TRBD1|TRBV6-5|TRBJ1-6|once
CASSYSITGGESPLHF
TGTGCCAGCAGTTACTCTATAACAGGGGGCGAATCACCCCTCCACTTT
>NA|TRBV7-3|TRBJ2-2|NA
CASSLNSMNTGELFF
TGTGCCAGCAGCTTAAACTCCATGAACACCGGGGAGCTGTTTTTT
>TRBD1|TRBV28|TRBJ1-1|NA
CASSLLTGAGAEAFF
TGTGCCAGCAGTTTACTGACAGGGGCGGGAGCTGAAGCTTTCTTT
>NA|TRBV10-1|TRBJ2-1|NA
CASSDAGWNEQFF
TGCGCCAGCAGTGATGCGGGGTGGAATGAGCAGTTCTTC
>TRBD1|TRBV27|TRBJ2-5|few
CASLRTGKGVETQYF
TGTGCCAGCCTTCGGACAGGGAAGGGGGTGGAGACCCAGTACTTC
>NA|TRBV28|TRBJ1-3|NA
CASWTAGNTIYF
TGTGCCAGTTGGACAGCTGGAAACACCATATATTTT